The clone carrying this T cell receptor (beta chain) has more than one count but fewer than ten. Time point given: sample taken at primary tumor resection. The authors sequenced whole RNA from tumor, nontumor lung or frozen PBMC without sorting. Samples came from roughly 70 TRACERx patients with untreated early-stage lung cancer. V lost 4 bases and J 2 bases, leaving 12 bases between the germline ends. CDR3 size: 15 residues. These data come from a study of spatial heterogeneity in lung cancer. About the study: In the raw reads, each unique TCR and UMI combination was present more than ten times on average.

TCR cDNA molecules were tagged individually, and each one carried a unique molecular identifier. TCRdb re-derived calls from the 5' RACE reads in MiXCR, one entry per CDR3 protein. The sample includes 12,000 to 15,000 distinct CDR3 sequences, around 8% of them seen just once. V and J are TRBV12-3 or TRBV12-4 and TRBJ1-5; D unresolved. The source of this sequence is a female donor with early-stage non-small cell lung cancer. Source: PBMCs, taken at surgery. Here the CDR3 DNA reads TGTGCCAGCAGTTGGGGTAGGCAGGGCAATCAGCCCCAGCATTTT. This codes for CASSWGRQGNQPQHF.